The clone carrying this TCR beta chain has more than one count but fewer than ten. Roughly 10 milliliters was the volume of peripheral blood drawn from each donor. Per-sample PBMC isolation yielded at least 6 million cells. The sample belongs to a study of blood T cells in healthy people across ages. Combining a sample-barcoded 5' primer with a J-beta primer mix, a second PCR ran for 7 to 11 cycles. A template-switch adaptor containing 12 random nucleotides labeled each cDNA molecule. Each CDR3 protein is one row after TCRdb ran MiXCR on the 5' RACE reads. The sample has about 640,000 distinct CDR3 sequences, 58% seen once. This CDR3 is 15 amino acids long. The V gene end was trimmed by 2 bases and the J gene end by 5 bases; junction bases not matched to a gene: 8. Germline values: CDR1 KGHSH, CDR2 LQKENI.

The source is a man aged 55 to 70 in good health. The chain uses TRBV18 and TRBJ2-5; TRBD1 agrees at 7 bases. Material for sequencing was blood. CDR3 coding DNA: TGTGCCAGCTCACCATCACAGGGGATTTACGAGACCCAGTACTTC. Translated, it gives CASSPSQGIYETQYF.